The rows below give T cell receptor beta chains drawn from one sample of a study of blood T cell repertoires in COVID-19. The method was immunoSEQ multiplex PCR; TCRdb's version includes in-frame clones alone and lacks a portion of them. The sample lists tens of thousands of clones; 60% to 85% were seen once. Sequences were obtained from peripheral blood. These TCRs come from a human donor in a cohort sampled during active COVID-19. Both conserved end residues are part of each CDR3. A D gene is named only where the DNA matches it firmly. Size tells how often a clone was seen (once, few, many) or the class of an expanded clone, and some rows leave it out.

CDR3nt: TGTGCTAGCAGCGATAACAGGGTTCCCCCTTACGAGCAGTACTTC
CDR3aa: CASSDNRVPPYEQYF
d_gene: .
abundance: .
j_gene: TRBJ2-7
v_gene: TRBV7-7

CDR3nt: TGTGCCAGCAGCTTAGGACTAGCGGGGTATACGCAGTATTTT
CDR3aa: CASSLGLAGYTQYF
d_gene: TRBD2
abundance: .
j_gene: TRBJ2-3
v_gene: TRBV7-2

CDR3nt: TGTGCCAGCAAGGAGGGACCGAACACCGGGGAGCTGTTTTTT
CDR3aa: CASKEGPNTGELFF
d_gene: .
abundance: .
j_gene: TRBJ2-2
v_gene: TRBV6-5

CDR3nt: TGTGCCAGCAGTCTCTGGACAGGGAATTCACCCCTCCACTTT
CDR3aa: CASSLWTGNSPLHF
d_gene: TRBD1
abundance: .
j_gene: TRBJ1-6
v_gene: TRBV27

CDR3nt: TGTGCCAGCAGACGTACAGGGTTGGAGATTCAGCCCCAGCATTTT
CDR3aa: CASRRTGLEIQPQHF
d_gene: .
abundance: .
j_gene: TRBJ1-5
v_gene: TRBV6-6

CDR3nt: TGCGCCAGCAGCCAAGTGGTTTTTGGGGGCAGCACTGAAGCTTTCTTT
CDR3aa: CASSQVVFGGSTEAFF
d_gene: .
abundance: .
j_gene: TRBJ1-1
v_gene: TRBV4-3

CDR3nt: TGTGCCAGTAGTCCGGACTTTGGCTCGTACACTGAAGCTTTCTTT
CDR3aa: CASSPDFGSYTEAFF
d_gene: .
abundance: few
j_gene: TRBJ1-1
v_gene: TRBV19

CDR3nt: TGTGCCAGCAGTTTTCGGGTCGGCTACGAGCAGTACTTC
CDR3aa: CASSFRVGYEQYF
d_gene: .
abundance: few
j_gene: TRBJ2-7
v_gene: TRBV12-3/TRBV12-4

CDR3nt: TGTGCCAGTGACAGGAAATATAGCAATCAGCCCCAGCATTTT
CDR3aa: CASDRKYSNQPQHF
d_gene: .
abundance: few
j_gene: TRBJ1-5
v_gene: TRBV19

CDR3nt: TGTGCCAGCAGTTTAGACAGGGTGGGAAACACCATATATTTT
CDR3aa: CASSLDRVGNTIYF
d_gene: TRBD1
abundance: .
j_gene: TRBJ1-3
v_gene: TRBV28

CDR3nt: TGTGCCAGTAGTATGTTCAGGGGTGGACAGCCCCAGCATTTT
CDR3aa: CASSMFRGGQPQHF
d_gene: .
abundance: .
j_gene: TRBJ1-5
v_gene: TRBV19

CDR3nt: TGCGCCAGCAGCCACGTGGACAGGTCCTACGAGCAGTACTTC
CDR3aa: CASSHVDRSYEQYF
d_gene: TRBD1
abundance: .
j_gene: TRBJ2-7
v_gene: TRBV4-3

CDR3nt: TGTGCCAGTTGGGGGACAGAAGACACCGGGGAGCTGTTTTTT
CDR3aa: CASWGTEDTGELFF
d_gene: TRBD1
abundance: .
j_gene: TRBJ2-2
v_gene: TRBV6-5

CDR3nt: TGTGCCAGCAGCCCCGGCGGGGGAACCGGGGAGCTGTTTTTT
CDR3aa: CASSPGGGTGELFF
d_gene: TRBD2
abundance: .
j_gene: TRBJ2-2
v_gene: TRBV7-8

CDR3nt: TGTGCCAGCAGTTCAGAGACTAGCGGGAGCCGATATGAGCAGTTCTTC
CDR3aa: CASSSETSGSRYEQFF
d_gene: TRBD2
abundance: .
j_gene: TRBJ2-1
v_gene: TRBV28

CDR3nt: TGTGCCAGCTCACCACCGTCACAGACTATTCGGAAGACCCAGTACTTC
CDR3aa: CASSPPSQTIRKTQYF
d_gene: .
abundance: .
j_gene: TRBJ2-5
v_gene: TRBV18

CDR3nt: TGTGCCAGCAGCTCCAGATGTAAGTCAGGGGAAGAGACCCAGTACTTC
CDR3aa: CASSSRCKSGEETQYF
d_gene: .
abundance: .
j_gene: TRBJ2-5
v_gene: TRBV7-3

CDR3nt: TGTGCCAGCAGTCGCACAGGGTCTACCTATGGCTACACCTTC
CDR3aa: CASSRTGSTYGYTF
d_gene: .
abundance: once
j_gene: TRBJ1-2
v_gene: TRBV6-5

CDR3nt: TGTGCCAGCGCGGGACTTAACTCCTACGAGCAGTACTTC
CDR3aa: CASAGLNSYEQYF
d_gene: .
abundance: once
j_gene: TRBJ2-7
v_gene: TRBV27

CDR3nt: TGCAGCGTTCCTACCGGGACTAGCGGGAGACCTGAGCAGTTCTTC
CDR3aa: CSVPTGTSGRPEQFF
d_gene: TRBD2
abundance: few
j_gene: TRBJ2-1
v_gene: TRBV29-1

CDR3nt: TGTGCCAGCAGCTTAATGACTACCCGCAACGAGCAGTACTTC
CDR3aa: CASSLMTTRNEQYF
d_gene: .
abundance: .
j_gene: TRBJ2-7
v_gene: TRBV7-2

CDR3nt: TGTGCCAGCAGCCAAGAGGCGACTAGCCGGGAGGTCTCCGGGGAGCTGTTTTTT
CDR3aa: CASSQEATSREVSGELFF
d_gene: TRBD2
abundance: .
j_gene: TRBJ2-2
v_gene: TRBV4-2

CDR3nt: TGTGCCAGCAGAAGGGGTTCTAACTATGGCTACACCTTC
CDR3aa: CASRRGSNYGYTF
d_gene: .
abundance: .
j_gene: TRBJ1-2
v_gene: TRBV28

CDR3nt: TGTGCCAGCAGCTTAGACGTGACTAGCGGGAGAAACTACGAGCAGTACTTC
CDR3aa: CASSLDVTSGRNYEQYF
d_gene: TRBD2
abundance: few
j_gene: TRBJ2-7
v_gene: TRBV7-8

CDR3nt: TGTGCCAGCACCCGAGAACTTGGGGGACTAGCGGAAAACGAGCAGTACTTC
CDR3aa: CASTRELGGLAENEQYF
d_gene: TRBD2
abundance: .
j_gene: TRBJ2-7
v_gene: TRBV2

CDR3nt: TGTGCCAGCAGTTTACTCGGGGGTTACAATGAGCAGTTCTTC
CDR3aa: CASSLLGGYNEQFF
d_gene: .
abundance: .
j_gene: TRBJ2-1
v_gene: TRBV28

CDR3nt: TGTGCCAGCAGCGTAGTCCCCCAACCAGAAACCGGGGAGCTGTTTTTT
CDR3aa: CASSVVPQPETGELFF
d_gene: .
abundance: .
j_gene: TRBJ2-2
v_gene: TRBV9

CDR3nt: TGTGCCATCAGTGAGACCGGGATAAAAGGCTACACCTTC
CDR3aa: CAISETGIKGYTF
d_gene: .
abundance: .
j_gene: TRBJ1-2
v_gene: TRBV10-3

CDR3nt: TGTGCCAGCAGCGCCCGCGGGGCGGCCGGGGCCAACGTCCTGACTTTC
CDR3aa: CASSARGAAGANVLTF
d_gene: .
abundance: .
j_gene: TRBJ2-6
v_gene: TRBV9

CDR3nt: TGTGCCAGCAGTCAACTAGCGGGAGGCGGCGAGCAGTACTTC
CDR3aa: CASSQLAGGGEQYF
d_gene: TRBD2
abundance: .
j_gene: TRBJ2-7
v_gene: TRBV6-2/TRBV6-3

CDR3nt: TGTGCCAGCAGGACGACAGGGATAACTGAAGCTTTCTTT
CDR3aa: CASRTTGITEAFF
d_gene: TRBD1
abundance: .
j_gene: TRBJ1-1
v_gene: TRBV27

CDR3nt: TGTGCCAGCAGCGTTAGCGTCTTCACAGATACGCAGTATTTT
CDR3aa: CASSVSVFTDTQYF
d_gene: .
abundance: .
j_gene: TRBJ2-3
v_gene: TRBV9

CDR3nt: TGTGCCAGCAGCCCGAGGGGACAGAGCAATCAGCCCCAGCATTTT
CDR3aa: CASSPRGQSNQPQHF
d_gene: TRBD1
abundance: .
j_gene: TRBJ1-5
v_gene: TRBV7-2

CDR3nt: TGTGCCAGCAGACTGCTAGCGGGATCATACAATGAGCAGTTCTTC
CDR3aa: CASRLLAGSYNEQFF
d_gene: TRBD2
abundance: .
j_gene: TRBJ2-1
v_gene: TRBV6-5

CDR3nt: TGTGCCAGCAGTTCCCCGCGGGGGGGCGCAGATACGCAGTATTTT
CDR3aa: CASSSPRGGADTQYF
d_gene: TRBD2
abundance: .
j_gene: TRBJ2-3
v_gene: TRBV27

CDR3nt: TGTGCCAGCAGTTTTTCCAGGAATAACTATGGCTACACCTTC
CDR3aa: CASSFSRNNYGYTF
d_gene: .
abundance: few
j_gene: TRBJ1-2
v_gene: TRBV28

CDR3nt: TGTGCCAGCAGCCAAGATGAAGAGGTGTTGGACTATGGCTACACCTTC
CDR3aa: CASSQDEEVLDYGYTF
d_gene: .
abundance: few
j_gene: TRBJ1-2
v_gene: TRBV3-1/TRBV3-2